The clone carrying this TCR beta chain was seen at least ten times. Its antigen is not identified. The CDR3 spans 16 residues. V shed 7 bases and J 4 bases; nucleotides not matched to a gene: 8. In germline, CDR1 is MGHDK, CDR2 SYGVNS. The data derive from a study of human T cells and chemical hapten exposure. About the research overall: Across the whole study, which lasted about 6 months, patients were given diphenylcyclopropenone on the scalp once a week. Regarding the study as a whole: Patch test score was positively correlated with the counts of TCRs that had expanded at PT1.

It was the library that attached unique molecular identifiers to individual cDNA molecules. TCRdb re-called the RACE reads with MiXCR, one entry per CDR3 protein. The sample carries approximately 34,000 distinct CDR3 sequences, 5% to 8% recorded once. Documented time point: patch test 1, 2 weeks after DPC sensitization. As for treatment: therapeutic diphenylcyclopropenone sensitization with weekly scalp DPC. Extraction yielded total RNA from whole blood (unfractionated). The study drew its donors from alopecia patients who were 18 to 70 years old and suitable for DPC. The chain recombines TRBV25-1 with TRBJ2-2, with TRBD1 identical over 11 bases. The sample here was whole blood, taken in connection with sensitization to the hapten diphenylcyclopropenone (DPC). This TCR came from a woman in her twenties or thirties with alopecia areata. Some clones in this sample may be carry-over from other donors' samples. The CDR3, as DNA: TGTGCCAGCAAAGGACAGGGGGCGCCTGGCACCGGGGAGCTGTTTTTT. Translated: CASKGQGAPGTGELFF.